This T cell receptor (beta chain) is drawn from a study of Ad26.COV2.S vaccination and SARS-CoV-2 variants. Measured with immunoSEQ multiplex PCR; TCRdb has only the in-frame clones, and not every one. This table has more than 150,000 clones, 87% appearing once. The V gene's germline CDR1 is LNHDA and CDR2 SQIVND (reference sequence). V was pared by 3 bases and J by 2 bases, with 7 bases between. The CDR3 extends over 13 amino acids. Study-wide results and limits: The placebo group had lower spike-specific TCR breadth than the vaccine recipients did.

For this clone: Antigen: not known.

This chain uses TRBV19 with TRBJ1-2; D is unresolved. The origin of this receptor is a human donor who had recovered from COVID-19. Sequencing was performed on peripheral blood, taken after recovery from COVID-19. CDR3 DNA sequence: TGTGCCAGTAGTATCCACAACAACTATGGCTACACCTTC. This sequence encodes CASSIHNNYGYTF.